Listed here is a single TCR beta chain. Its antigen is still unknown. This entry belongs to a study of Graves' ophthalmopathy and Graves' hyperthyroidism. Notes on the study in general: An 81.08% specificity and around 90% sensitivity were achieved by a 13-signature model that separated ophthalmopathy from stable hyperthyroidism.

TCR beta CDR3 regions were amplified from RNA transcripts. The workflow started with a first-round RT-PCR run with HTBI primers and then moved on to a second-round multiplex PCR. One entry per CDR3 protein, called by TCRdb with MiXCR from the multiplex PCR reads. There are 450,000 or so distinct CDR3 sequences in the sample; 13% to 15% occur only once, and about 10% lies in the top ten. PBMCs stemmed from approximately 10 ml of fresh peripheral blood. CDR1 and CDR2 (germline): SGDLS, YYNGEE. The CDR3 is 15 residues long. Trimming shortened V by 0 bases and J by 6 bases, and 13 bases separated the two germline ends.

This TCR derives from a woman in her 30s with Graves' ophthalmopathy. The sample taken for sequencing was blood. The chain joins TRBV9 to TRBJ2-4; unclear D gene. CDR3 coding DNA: TGTGCCAGCAGCGTAGGTCCAGCAATGGGAAACATTCAGTACTTC. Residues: CASSVGPAMGNIQYF.